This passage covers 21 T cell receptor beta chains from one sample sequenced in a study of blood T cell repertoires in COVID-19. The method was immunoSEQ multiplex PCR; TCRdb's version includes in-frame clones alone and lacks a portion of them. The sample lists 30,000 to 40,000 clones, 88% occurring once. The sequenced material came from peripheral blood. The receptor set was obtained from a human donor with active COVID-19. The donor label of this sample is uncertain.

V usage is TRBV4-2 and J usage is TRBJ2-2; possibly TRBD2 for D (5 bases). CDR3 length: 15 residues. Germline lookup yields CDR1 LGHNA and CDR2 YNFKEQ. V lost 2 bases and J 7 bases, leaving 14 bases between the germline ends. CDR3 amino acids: CASSQRWAGGGELFF. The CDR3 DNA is TGTGCCAGCAGCCAACGATGGGCGGGCGGCGGGGAGCTGTTTTTT.

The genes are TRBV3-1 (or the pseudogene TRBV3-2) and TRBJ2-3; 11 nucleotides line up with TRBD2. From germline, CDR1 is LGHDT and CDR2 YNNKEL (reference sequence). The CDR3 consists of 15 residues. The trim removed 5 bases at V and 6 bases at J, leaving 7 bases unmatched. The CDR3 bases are TGTGCCAGCAGCAACCTAGCGGGGGGAAGGGATACGCAGTATTTT. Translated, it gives CASSNLAGGRDTQYF.

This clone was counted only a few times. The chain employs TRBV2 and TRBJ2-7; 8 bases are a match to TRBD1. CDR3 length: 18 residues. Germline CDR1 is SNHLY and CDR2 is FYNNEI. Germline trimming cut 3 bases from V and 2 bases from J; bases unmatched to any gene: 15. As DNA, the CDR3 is TGTGCCAGCAGTGAGGCCAGGGGGCTTTGGACCCGAACCTACGAGCAGTACTTC. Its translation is CASSEARGLWTRTYEQYF.

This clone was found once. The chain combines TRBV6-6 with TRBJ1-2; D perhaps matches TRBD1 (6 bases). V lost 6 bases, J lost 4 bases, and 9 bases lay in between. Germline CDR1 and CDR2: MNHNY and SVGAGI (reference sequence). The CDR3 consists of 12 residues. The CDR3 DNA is TGTGCCAGCAGCCGGGACACCTATGGCTACACCTTC. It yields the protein CASSRDTYGYTF.

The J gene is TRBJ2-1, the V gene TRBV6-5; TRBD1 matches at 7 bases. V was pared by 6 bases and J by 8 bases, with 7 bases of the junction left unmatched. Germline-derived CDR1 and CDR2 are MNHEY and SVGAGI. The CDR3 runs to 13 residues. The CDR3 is CASRNTGADEQFF. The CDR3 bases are TGTGCCAGCAGGAATACAGGGGCGGATGAGCAGTTCTTC.

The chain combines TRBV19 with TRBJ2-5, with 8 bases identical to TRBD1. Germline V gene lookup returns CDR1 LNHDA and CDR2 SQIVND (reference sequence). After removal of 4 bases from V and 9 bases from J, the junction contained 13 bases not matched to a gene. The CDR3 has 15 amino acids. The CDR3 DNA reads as TGTGCCAGTAGTAGCGGGACAGGAGCCCCCGGGGCCCAGTACTTC. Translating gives CASSSGTGAPGAQYF.

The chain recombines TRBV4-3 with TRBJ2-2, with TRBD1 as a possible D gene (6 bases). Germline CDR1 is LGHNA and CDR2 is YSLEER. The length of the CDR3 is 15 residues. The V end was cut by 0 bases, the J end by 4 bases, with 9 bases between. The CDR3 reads CASSQEDRATGELFF. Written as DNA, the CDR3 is TGCGCCAGCAGCCAAGAGGACAGAGCCACCGGGGAGCTGTTTTTT.

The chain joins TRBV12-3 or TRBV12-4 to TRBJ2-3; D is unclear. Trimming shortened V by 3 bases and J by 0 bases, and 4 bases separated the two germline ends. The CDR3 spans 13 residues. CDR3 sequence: CASSLASTDTQYF. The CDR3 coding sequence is TGTGCCAGCAGTTTGGCAAGCACAGATACGCAGTATTTT.

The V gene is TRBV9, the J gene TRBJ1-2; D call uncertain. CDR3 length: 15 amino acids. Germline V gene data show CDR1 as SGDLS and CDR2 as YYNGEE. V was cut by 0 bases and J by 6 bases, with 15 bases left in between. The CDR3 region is CASSVDGHQRDGYTF. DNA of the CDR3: TGTGCCAGCAGCGTAGACGGCCACCAGAGGGATGGCTACACCTTC.

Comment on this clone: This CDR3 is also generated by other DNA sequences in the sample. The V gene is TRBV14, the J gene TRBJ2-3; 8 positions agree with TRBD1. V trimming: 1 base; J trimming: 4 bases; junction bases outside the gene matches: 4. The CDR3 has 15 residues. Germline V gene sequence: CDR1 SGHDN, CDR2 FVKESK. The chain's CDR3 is CASSQGTGRADTQYF. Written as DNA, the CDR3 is TGTGCCAGCAGCCAAGGGACAGGGCGGGCAGATACGCAGTATTTT.

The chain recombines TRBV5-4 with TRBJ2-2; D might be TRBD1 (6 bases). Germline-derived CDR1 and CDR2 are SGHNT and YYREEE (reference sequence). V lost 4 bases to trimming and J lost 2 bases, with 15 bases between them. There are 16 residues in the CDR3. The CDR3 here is CASSRRDTGNTGELFF. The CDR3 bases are TGTGCCAGCAGCCGTCGGGACACGGGAAACACCGGGGAGCTGTTTTTT.

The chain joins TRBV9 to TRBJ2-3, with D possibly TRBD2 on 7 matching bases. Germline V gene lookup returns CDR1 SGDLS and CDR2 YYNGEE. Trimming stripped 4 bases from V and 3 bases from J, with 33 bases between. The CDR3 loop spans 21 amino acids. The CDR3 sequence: CASSPPSGIFGGPHGTDTQYF. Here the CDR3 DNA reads TGTGCCAGCAGCCCTCCCTCTGGGATTTTCGGGGGGCCCCATGGGACAGATACGCAGTATTTT.

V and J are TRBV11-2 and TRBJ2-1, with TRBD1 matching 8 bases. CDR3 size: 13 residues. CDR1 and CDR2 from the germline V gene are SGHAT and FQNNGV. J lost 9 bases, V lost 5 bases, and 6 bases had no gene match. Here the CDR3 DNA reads TGTGCCAGCAGCAAGGACAGGGACTCTGAGCAGTTCTTC. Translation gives CASSKDRDSEQFF.

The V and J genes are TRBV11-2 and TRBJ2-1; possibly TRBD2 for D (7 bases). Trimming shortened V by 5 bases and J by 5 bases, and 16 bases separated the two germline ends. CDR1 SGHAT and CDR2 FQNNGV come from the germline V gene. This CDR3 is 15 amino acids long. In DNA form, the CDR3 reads TGTGCCAGCAGCCTACTGAGGGGGGGGGACAATGAGCAGTTCTTC. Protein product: CASSLLRGGDNEQFF.

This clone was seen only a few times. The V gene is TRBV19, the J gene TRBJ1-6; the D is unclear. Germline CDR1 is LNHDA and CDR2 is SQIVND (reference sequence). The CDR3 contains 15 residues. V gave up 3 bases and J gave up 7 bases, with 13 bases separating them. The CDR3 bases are TGTGCCAGTAGTATTGTAGCGGGTTCGAATTCACCCCTCCACTTT. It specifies CASSIVAGSNSPLHF.

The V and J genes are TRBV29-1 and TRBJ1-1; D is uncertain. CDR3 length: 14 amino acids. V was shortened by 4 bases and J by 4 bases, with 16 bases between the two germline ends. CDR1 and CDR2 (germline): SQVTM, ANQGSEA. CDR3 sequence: CSVAGRVGVTEAFF. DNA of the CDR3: TGCAGCGTTGCCGGTCGGGTAGGAGTCACTGAAGCTTTCTTT.

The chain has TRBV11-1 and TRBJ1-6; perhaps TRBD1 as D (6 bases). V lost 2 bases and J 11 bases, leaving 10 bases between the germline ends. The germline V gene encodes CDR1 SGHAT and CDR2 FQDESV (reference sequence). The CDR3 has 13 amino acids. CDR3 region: CASSLSRGTPLHF. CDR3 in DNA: TGTGCCAGCAGCTTAAGCAGGGGTACACCCCTCCACTTT. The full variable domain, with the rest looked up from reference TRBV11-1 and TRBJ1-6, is EAEVAQSPRYKITEKSQAVAFWCDPISGHATLYWYRQILGQGPELLVQFQDESVVDDSQLPKDRFSAERLKGVDSTLKIQPAELGDSAMYLCASSLSRGTPLHFGNGTRLTVT.

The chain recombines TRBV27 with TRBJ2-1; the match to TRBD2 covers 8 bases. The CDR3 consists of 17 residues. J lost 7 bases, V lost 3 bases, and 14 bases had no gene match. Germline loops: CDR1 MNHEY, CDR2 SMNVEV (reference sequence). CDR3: CASSFKSVRGGWNEQFF. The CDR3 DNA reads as TGTGCCAGCAGTTTTAAGTCGGTCCGGGGGGGATGGAATGAGCAGTTCTTC.

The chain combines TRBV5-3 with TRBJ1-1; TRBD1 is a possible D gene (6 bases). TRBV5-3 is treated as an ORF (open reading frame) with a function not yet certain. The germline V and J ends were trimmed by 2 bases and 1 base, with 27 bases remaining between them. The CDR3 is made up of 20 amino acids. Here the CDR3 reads CARSFYWKNRVRVWNTEAFF. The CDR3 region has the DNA TGTGCCAGAAGCTTCTATTGGAAAAACAGGGTGAGGGTGTGGAACACTGAAGCTTTCTTT.

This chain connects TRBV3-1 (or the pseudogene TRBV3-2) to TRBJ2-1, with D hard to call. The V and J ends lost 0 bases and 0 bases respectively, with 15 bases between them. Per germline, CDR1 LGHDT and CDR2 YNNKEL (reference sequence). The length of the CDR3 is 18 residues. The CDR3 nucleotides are TGTGCCAGCAGCCAAGATGAACGCGGCGGCAGCTCCTACAATGAGCAGTTCTTC. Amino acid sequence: CASSQDERGGSSYNEQFF.

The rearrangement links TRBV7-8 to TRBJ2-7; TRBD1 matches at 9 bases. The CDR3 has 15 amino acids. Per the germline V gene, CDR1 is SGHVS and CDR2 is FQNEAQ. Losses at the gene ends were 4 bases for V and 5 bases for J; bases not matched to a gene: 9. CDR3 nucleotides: TGTGCCAGCAGCTATACCGGGACAGGGTCGGACGAGCAGTACTTC. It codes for CASSYTGTGSDEQYF. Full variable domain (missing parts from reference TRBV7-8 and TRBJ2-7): GAGVSQSPRYKVAKRGQDVALRCDPISGHVSLFWYQQALGQGPEFLTYFQNEAQLDKSGLPSDRFFAERPEGSVSTLKIQRTQQEDSAVYLCASSYTGTGSDEQYFGPGTRLTVT.